This T cell receptor beta chain is drawn from a study of tissue T cells after allogeneic stem cell transplantation. Turning to the study itself: Patients with graft-versus-host disease had grafts: four unmodified, three CD34-selected and T-cell-depleted. Study-wide findings and caveats: Motif-based clustering found tissue-specific repertoire signatures shared across patients, though few clones were shared. Anatomically similar tissues had similar TCR repertoires within each patient.

All graft-versus-host disease patients had gastrointestinal involvement and received several lines of directed therapy. Only in-frame clones appear in the TCRdb table, and some are missing; sequencing was by immunoSEQ multiplex PCR. The sample shows approximately 1,800 clones, more than 75% of them seen only once. This clone was found once. Its antigen is still unknown. V lost 6 bases and J 1 base, leaving 12 bases between the germline ends. The CDR3 has 15 amino acids. CDR1 LGHDT and CDR2 YNNKEL come from the germline V gene (reference sequence). The receptor's source is a male patient aged 35-70 years with steroid-refractory graft-versus-host disease after an allogeneic stem cell transplant. Some T cells could come from the graft donor. The sample in question was colon tissue, obtained at autopsy. V gene TRBV3-1 (or the pseudogene TRBV3-2) combines with J gene TRBJ1-4; D gene unclear. CDR3 nucleotides: TGTGCCAGCAGTCCGAGACAACAAACTAATGAAAAACTGTTTTTT. It is translated as CASSPRQQTNEKLFF.